These 18 T cell receptor beta chains came from one sample sequenced in a study of early T cells in non-severe SARS-CoV-2 infection. MiXCR, run by TCRdb on the 5' RACE reads, gives a single entry per CDR3 protein. Of tens of thousands of distinct CDR3 sequences listed, around 14% are singletons. The source material was whole blood. These receptor sequences come from an adult who was a healthcare worker with PCR-confirmed SARS-CoV-2 infection or an uninfected control (not recorded which).

This chain uses TRBV6-5 with TRBJ2-7, with a tentative D call TRBD2 (6 bases). The germline V gene has CDR1 MNHEY and CDR2 SVGAGI. CDR3 length equals 15 residues. Trimming stripped 5 bases from V and 7 bases from J, with 21 bases between. For the CDR3, the DNA is TGTGCCAGCAGTCGGGACTCAGGTTTGCCTTTTGAGCAGTACTTC. This sequence encodes CASSRDSGLPFEQYF.

This clonotype was detected many times. The chain couples TRBV7-9 to TRBJ2-3; 9 bases map to TRBD2. Trimming took 1 base from V and 3 from J; bases not matched to a gene: 8. CDR1 and CDR2 from the germline V gene are SEHNR and FQNEAQ (reference sequence). The CDR3 runs to 17 residues. The chain's CDR3 is CASSLGVAGERTDTQYF. CDR3 DNA sequence: TGTGCCAGCAGCTTAGGAGTAGCGGGAGAAAGGACAGATACGCAGTATTTT.

This clonotype came up a few times. The chain uses TRBV7-2 and TRBJ2-2; 7 nucleotides align to TRBD1. CDR1 SGHTA and CDR2 FQGNSA come from the germline V gene. CDR3 size: 12 residues. The junction had 2 bases not matched to a gene; V was cut back by 0 bases and J by 13 bases. Here the CDR3 DNA reads TGTGCCAGCAGCTTAGCGACAGGGCGGCTGTTTTTT. As protein: CASSLATGRLFF.

The chain carries TRBV29-1 and TRBJ1-1; 9 positions agree with TRBD1. In germline, CDR1 is SQVTM, CDR2 ANQGSEA. The CDR3 length is 13 residues. V trimming: 6 bases; J trimming: 4 bases; junction bases outside the gene matches: 6. The CDR3 reads CSVGGQGSTEAFF. The CDR3 coding sequence is TGCAGCGTAGGAGGACAGGGGAGCACTGAAGCTTTCTTT. The full variable domain, rest sourced from reference TRBV29-1 and TRBJ1-1, is SAVISQKPSRDICQRGTSLTIQCQVDSQVTMMFWYRQQPGQSLTLIATANQGSEATYESGFVIDKFPISRPNLTFSTLTVSNMSPEDSSIYLCSVGGQGSTEAFFGQGTRLTVV.

This chain links TRBV7-3 with TRBJ2-1; D is ambiguous. V was clipped by 1 base and J by 2 bases, with 9 bases between them. This CDR3 contains 15 residues. Germline values: CDR1 SGHTA, CDR2 FQGTGA. CDR3 nucleotides: TGTGCCAGCAGCTTAATGGCGGCAGCCTACAATGAGCAGTTCTTC. It is translated as CASSLMAAAYNEQFF.

This clonotype came up a few times. V gene TRBV7-2 combines with J gene TRBJ2-5; 8 positions agree with TRBD1. CDR1 and CDR2 from the germline V gene are SGHTA and FQGNSA. The V segment lost 7 bases and the J segment 8 bases; nucleotides outside the gene matches: 12. The CDR3 has 14 residues. The DNA of the CDR3 is TGTGCCAGCATGTATGGGCAGGGGGCGAGTACCCAGTACTTC. Its protein product is CASMYGQGASTQYF.

The chain recombines TRBV27 with TRBJ2-1; D gene unclear. V was pared by 2 bases and J by 6 bases, with 14 bases between. The CDR3 is 15 amino acids. Germline V lookup: CDR1 MNHEY, CDR2 SMNVEV (reference sequence). CDR3 in amino acids: CASSLGVTGPNEQFF. In DNA, the CDR3 is TGTGCCAGCAGTTTAGGGGTAACTGGCCCCAATGAGCAGTTCTTC.

This clonotype showed up just a few times. V usage is TRBV12-3 or TRBV12-4 and J usage is TRBJ2-5; 8 positions match TRBD2. After removal of 6 bases from V and 7 bases from J, the junction contained 10 bases not matched to a gene. This CDR3 is built from 14 residues. The CDR3 nucleotides read TGTGCCAGCAGCACTAGCGGTCCGCGGGGGACCCAGTACTTC. Protein sequence: CASSTSGPRGTQYF.

Many counts were recorded for this clonotype. This chain connects TRBV20-1 to TRBJ2-1; D not resolved. The CDR3 length is 15 residues. V shed 3 bases and J shed 1 base, with 13 bases lying between them. The germline V gene has CDR1 DFQATT and CDR2 SNEGSKA (reference sequence). The CDR3 DNA reads as TGCAGTGCTAGCACAGCTGCTCCATCCTACAATGAGCAGTTCTTC. It codes for CSASTAAPSYNEQFF.

A remark on this clonotype: An end of the junction differs from the germline gene, which may be a read error. The chain is built from TRBV29-1 and TRBJ1-2, with 7 bases aligning to TRBD1. The V gene's germline CDR1 is SQVTM and CDR2 ANQGSEA. The CDR3 totals 13 residues. The CDR3 nucleotides read TGCAGCGTTTCGTTCCAGGGGGGATATGGCTACGCCTTC. It codes for CSVSFQGGYGYAF.

The table lists this clonotype with a few counts. CDR3 sequence (DNA): TGCAGTGCTAGAGGGGCAGGCCCATGGGCAGATACGCAGTATTTT. Its translation: CSARGAGPWADTQYF. The V gene is TRBV20-1, the J gene TRBJ2-3, with no clear D. CDR1 is DFQATT, CDR2 SNEGSKA, per germline (reference sequence). The CDR3 contains 15 residues. The germline V and J ends were trimmed by 1 base and 4 bases, with 15 bases remaining between them.

The chain is built from TRBV6-5 and TRBJ1-5; D is unclear. Germline CDR1 is MNHEY and CDR2 is SVGAGI. The CDR3 is 13 amino acids. Trimming stripped 5 bases from V and 6 bases from J, with 11 bases between. For the CDR3, the DNA is TGTGCCAGCAGTGCGACGGCCGGTCAGCCCCAGCATTTT. Its protein product is CASSATAGQPQHF.

The rearrangement links TRBV5-8 to TRBJ2-2, with 10 bases that match TRBD2. The germline CDR1 and CDR2 sequences are SGHTS and YDEGEE. With V trimmed by 4 bases and J by 2 bases, 5 bases remained unmatched. There are 16 residues in the CDR3. CDR3 sequence: CASSRPSGRNTGELFF. Written as DNA, the CDR3 is TGTGCCAGCAGCCGCCCTAGCGGGAGAAACACCGGGGAGCTGTTTTTT. The full variable domain, completed using reference TRBV5-8 and TRBJ2-2, is EAGVTQSPTHLIKTRGQQATLRCSPISGHTSVYWYQQALGLGLQFLLWYDEGEERNRGNFPPRFSGRQFPNYSSELNVNALELEDSALYLCASSRPSGRNTGELFFGEGSRLTVL.

In its sample, this clonotype was seen many times. V and J are TRBV29-1 and TRBJ2-5, with TRBD2 matching over 10 bases. Germline lookup yields CDR1 SQVTM and CDR2 ANQGSEA. V lost 5 bases and J lost 2; bases outside the gene matches: 2. The CDR3 covers 13 residues. The CDR3 loop reads CSVPLAGQETQYF. Written as DNA, the CDR3 is TGCAGCGTTCCACTAGCGGGACAAGAGACCCAGTACTTC.

A remark on this clonotype: The limits of the CDR3 on the DNA are not certain, so only TCRdb's listed CDR3 is given. The rearrangement links TRBV24-1 to TRBJ1-5; the table calls TRBD1, which could not be checked here. The CDR3 totals 14 residues, both ends included. Germline loops: CDR1 KGHDR, CDR2 SFDVKD. CDR3 protein: CATSFAGGNQPRHF.

This clonotype was seen only a few times. The rearrangement links TRBV11-1 to TRBJ2-1; TRBD2 might be the D (6 bases). Trimming shortened V by 1 base and J by 2 bases, and 15 bases separated the two germline ends. Germline lookup yields CDR1 SGHAT and CDR2 FQDESV (reference sequence). The CDR3 runs to 17 residues. The CDR3 region is CASSLGARREPYNEQFF. DNA of the CDR3: TGTGCCAGCAGCTTAGGGGCAAGACGGGAGCCCTACAATGAGCAGTTCTTC.

This clonotype was recorded a few times. J is TRBJ2-1 and V is TRBV11-3; D gene ambiguous. From germline, CDR1 is SGHNT and CDR2 YENEEA. The CDR3 has 14 amino acids. Trimming cost V 1 base and J 5 bases, with 9 bases left between them. The CDR3 DNA reads as TGTGCCAGCAGCTTAGGTCGAGTTCACAATGAGCAGTTCTTC. Translation gives CASSLGRVHNEQFF.

The chain carries TRBV10-3 and TRBJ1-1; D gene unclear. CDR3 length: 12 residues. The germline V gene encodes CDR1 ENHRY and CDR2 SYGVKD. Trimming removed 4 bases from V and 8 bases from J, with 11 bases in between. The CDR3 sequence: CAISGGTGEAFF. The CDR3 coding sequence is TGTGCCATCAGTGGTGGCACCGGCGAAGCTTTCTTT.